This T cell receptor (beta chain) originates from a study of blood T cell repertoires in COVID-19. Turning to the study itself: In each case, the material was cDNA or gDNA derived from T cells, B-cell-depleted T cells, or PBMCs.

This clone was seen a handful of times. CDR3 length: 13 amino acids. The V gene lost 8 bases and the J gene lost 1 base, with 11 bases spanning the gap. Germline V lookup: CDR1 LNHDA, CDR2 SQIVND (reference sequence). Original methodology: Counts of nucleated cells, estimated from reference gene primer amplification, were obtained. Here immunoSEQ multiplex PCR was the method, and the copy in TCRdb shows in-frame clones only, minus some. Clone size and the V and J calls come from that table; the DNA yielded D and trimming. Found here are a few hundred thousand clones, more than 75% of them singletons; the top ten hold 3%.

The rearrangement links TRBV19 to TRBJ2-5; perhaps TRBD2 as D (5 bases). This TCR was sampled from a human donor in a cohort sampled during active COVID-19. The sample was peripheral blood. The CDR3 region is CASGEQLQETQYF. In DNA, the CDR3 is TGTGCCAGTGGGGAGCAACTCCAAGAGACCCAGTACTTC.